The rows below give T cell receptor beta chains drawn from one sample of a study of regulatory T cells in long-lasting Graves disease. TCRdb analysed the multiplex PCR reads with MiXCR anew, one entry per CDR3 protein. Here the sample spans around 400,000 distinct CDR3 sequences, around 23% being singletons. The specimen comprised peripheral blood mononuclear cells (PBMCs), sampled when the disease was refractory, from a patient treated with antithyroid drugs. Every receptor here comes from a woman aged 40 to 50 with Graves disease. Both conserved end residues are part of each CDR3. D genes are given only for firm matches. The listing skips clone size in some rows; elsewhere it reads once, few, many or a size class.

D,V,size,J,DNA,CDR3
TRBD2,TRBV7-8,.,TRBJ2-7,TGTGCCAGCAGCTTAGGGGTTCTGCGCGGGAGTCTATACGAGCAGTACTTC,CASSLGVLRGSLYEQYF
TRBD1,TRBV5-6,.,TRBJ2-7,TGTGCCAGCAGCTTCCCCGGGACAGGCTACGAGCAGTACTTC,CASSFPGTGYEQYF
TRBD2,TRBV5-1,.,TRBJ2-7,TGCGCCAGCAGCTCCGGGACTACCTACAACGAGCAGTACTTC,CASSSGTTYNEQYF
TRBD1,TRBV12-3/TRBV12-4,many,TRBJ1-5,TGTGCCAGCAGTTTCCGGACAGGAAAACAGCCCCAGCATTTT,CASSFRTGKQPQHF
.,TRBV5-5,.,TRBJ2-7,TGTGCCAGCAGCTTCTTCGAAACTCCTACCTACGAGCAGTACTTC,CASSFFETPTYEQYF
TRBD1,TRBV20-1,few,TRBJ1-6,TGCAGTGCTCGGACAGGGGGCACCTATAATTCACCCCTCCACTTT,CSARTGGTYNSPLHF
TRBD1,TRBV28,many,TRBJ2-7,TGTGCCAGCAGAGAAACAGGGGGATCGAGCTACGAGCAGTACTTC,CASRETGGSSYEQYF
TRBD1,TRBV27,.,TRBJ1-5,TGTGCCAGCAGTTTAGGGTCAGGGGGTCAGCCCCAGCATTTT,CASSLGSGGQPQHF
.,TRBV27,many,TRBJ1-6,TGTGCCAGCAGTCGAAAACACGACCCCCTCCACTTT,CASSRKHDPLHF
TRBD1,TRBV6-1,many,TRBJ1-2,TGTGCCAGCAGAATGGGACAGGACTATGGCTACACCTTC,CASRMGQDYGYTF
TRBD2,TRBV28,few,TRBJ2-5,TGTGCCAGCAGTTTACTTAGACTAGCGGGAGAAGAGACCCAGTACTTC,CASSLLRLAGEETQYF
.,TRBV11-2,.,TRBJ2-2,TGTGCCAGCAGCTTAGTAGGAAGCGCGAACATCGGGGAGCTGTTTTTT,CASSLVGSANIGELFF
TRBD2,TRBV5-1,few,TRBJ2-7,TGCGCCAGCAGCTTGGCGTCCCTAGCGGCGAACGAGCAGTACTTC,CASSLASLAANEQYF
TRBD2,TRBV12-3/TRBV12-4,.,TRBJ2-2,TGTGCCAGCAGTTTATACAGCGGGAATCTGTATAGGACCGGGGAGCTGTTTTTT,CASSLYSGNLYRTGELFF
.,TRBV11-2,few,TRBJ1-3,TGTGCCAGCAGAATTTCGAGGGACCTATTGAGAAACACCATATATTTT,CASRISRDLLRNTIYF
.,TRBV2,many,TRBJ1-4,TGTGCCAGCAGTGATTCAGGGGCTTGGGAAAAACTGTTTTTT,CASSDSGAWEKLFF
.,TRBV29-1,few,TRBJ2-7,TGCAGCGTTGTGGGCGACTTTACCTACGAGCAGTACTTC,CSVVGDFTYEQYF
.,TRBV19,few,TRBJ2-4,TGTGCCAGTAACCTAGGGGGAGCGGGACTAGCCAAAAACATTCAGTACTTC,CASNLGGAGLAKNIQYF
TRBD1,TRBV15,few,TRBJ1-1,TGTGCCACCAGCAGAGGGGACAGGGTGAACCCTGAAGCTTTCTTT,CATSRGDRVNPEAFF
.,TRBV28,many,TRBJ1-5,TGTGCCAGCAGTAAACAGGATCAGCCCCAGCATTTT,CASSKQDQPQHF
TRBD2,TRBV19,few,TRBJ2-5,TGTACCAGTAGTACCAGGACTAGCGGGAGGAAAGAGACCCAGTACTTC,CTSSTRTSGRKETQYF
.,TRBV20-1,few,TRBJ1-5,TGCAGTGCTAGAGACCCCTTGGGGGGAGCAGGCAATCAGCCCCAGCATTTT,CSARDPLGGAGNQPQHF
.,TRBV5-1,many,TRBJ2-7,TGCGCCAGCAACCCACCGGGAACTTCTAAGCAGTACTTC,CASNPPGTSKQYF
TRBD2,TRBV10-3,.,TRBJ2-3,TGTGCCAGCAGTGAATCTAGCGGGATCAGCGATACGCAGTATTTT,CASSESSGISDTQYF
.,TRBV12-3/TRBV12-4,many,TRBJ2-2,TGTGCCAGCAGTTCGGGGCCGCGCACCGGGGAGCTGTTTTTT,CASSSGPRTGELFF
.,TRBV5-1,.,TRBJ1-5,TGCGCCAGCAGCTTTAGCGGGGATCAGCCCCAGCATTTT,CASSFSGDQPQHF
.,TRBV16,few,TRBJ1-3,TGTGCCAGCAGCCGAGCCGGGAGGAACACCATATATTTT,CASSRAGRNTIYF
.,TRBV6-5,.,TRBJ2-7,TGTGCCAGCAGTTACAAAACCCCCTCCTCATACGAGCAGTACTTC,CASSYKTPSSYEQYF
.,TRBV28,many,TRBJ2-7,TGTGCCAGCAGTTCGCCCGCGTACGAGCAGTACTTC,CASSSPAYEQYF
.,TRBV3-1,.,TRBJ1-4,TGTGCCAGCAGCCGTCGGACAGTCAGCAATGAAAAACTGTTTTTT,CASSRRTVSNEKLFF
TRBD1,TRBV10-3,many,TRBJ2-7,TGTGCCATCAGGACGGACAGGGGCCCCTACGAGCAGTACTTC,CAIRTDRGPYEQYF
.,TRBV29-1,many,TRBJ2-2,TGCAGCGTAGAAGGACCGTCCACCGGGGAGCTGTTTTTT,CSVEGPSTGELFF
.,TRBV20-1,many,TRBJ1-1,TGCAGTGCTAGGGGGAGGGACACTGAAGCTTTCTTT,CSARGRDTEAFF